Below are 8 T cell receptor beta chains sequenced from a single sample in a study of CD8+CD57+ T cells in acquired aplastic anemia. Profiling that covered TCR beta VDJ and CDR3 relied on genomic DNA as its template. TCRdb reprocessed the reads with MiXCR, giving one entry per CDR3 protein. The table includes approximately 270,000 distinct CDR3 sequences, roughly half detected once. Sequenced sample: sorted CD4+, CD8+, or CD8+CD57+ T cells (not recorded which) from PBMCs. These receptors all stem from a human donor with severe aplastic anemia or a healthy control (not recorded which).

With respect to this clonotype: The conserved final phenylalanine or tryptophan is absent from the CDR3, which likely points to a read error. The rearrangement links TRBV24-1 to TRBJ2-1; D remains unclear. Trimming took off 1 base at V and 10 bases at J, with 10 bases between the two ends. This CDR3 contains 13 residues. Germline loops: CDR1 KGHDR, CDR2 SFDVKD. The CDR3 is CATSDFGLGEQFL. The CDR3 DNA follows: TGTGCCACCAGTGATTTCGGTCTAGGCGAGCAGTTCCTC.

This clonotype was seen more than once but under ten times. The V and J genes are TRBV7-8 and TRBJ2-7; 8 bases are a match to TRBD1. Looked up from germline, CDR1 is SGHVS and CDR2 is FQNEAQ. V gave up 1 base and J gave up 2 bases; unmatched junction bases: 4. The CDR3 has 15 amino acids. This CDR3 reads CASSLGDRRTYEQYF. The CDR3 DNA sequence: TGTGCCAGCAGCTTAGGGGACAGGAGAACCTACGAGCAGTACTTC.

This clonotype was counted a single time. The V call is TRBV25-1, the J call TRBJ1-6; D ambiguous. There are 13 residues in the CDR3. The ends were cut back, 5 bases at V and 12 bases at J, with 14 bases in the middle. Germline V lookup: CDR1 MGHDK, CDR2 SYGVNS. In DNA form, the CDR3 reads TGTGCCAGCAGTTTATCTGGGGTCGGACCCCTCCACTTT. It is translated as CASSLSGVGPLHF.

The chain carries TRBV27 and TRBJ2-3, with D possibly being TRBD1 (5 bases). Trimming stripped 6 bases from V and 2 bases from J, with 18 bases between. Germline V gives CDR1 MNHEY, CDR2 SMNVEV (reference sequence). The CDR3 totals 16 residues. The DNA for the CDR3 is TGTGCCAGCAGACAAGGGGTGGTCTTAGACACAGATACGCAGTATTTT. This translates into CASRQGVVLDTDTQYF.

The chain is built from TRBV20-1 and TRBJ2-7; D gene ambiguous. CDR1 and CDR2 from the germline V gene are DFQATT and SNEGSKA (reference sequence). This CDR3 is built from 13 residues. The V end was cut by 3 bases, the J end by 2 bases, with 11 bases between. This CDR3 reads CSARVLLTYEQYF. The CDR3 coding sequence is TGCAGTGCTAGGGTCCTACTTACCTACGAGCAGTACTTC.

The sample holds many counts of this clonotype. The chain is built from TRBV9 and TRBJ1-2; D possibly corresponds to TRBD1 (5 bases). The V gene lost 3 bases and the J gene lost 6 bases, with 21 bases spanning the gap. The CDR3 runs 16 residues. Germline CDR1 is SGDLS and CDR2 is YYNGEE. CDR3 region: CASSALRGGLMDGYTF. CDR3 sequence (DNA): TGTGCCAGCAGCGCCCTCCGCGGGGGTTTGATGGATGGCTACACCTTC.

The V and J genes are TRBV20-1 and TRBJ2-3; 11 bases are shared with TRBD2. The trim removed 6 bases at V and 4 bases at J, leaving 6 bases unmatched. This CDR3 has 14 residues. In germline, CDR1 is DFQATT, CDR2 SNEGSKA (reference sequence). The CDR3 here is CSALAGGPSDTQYF. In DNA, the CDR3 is TGCAGTGCCTTAGCGGGGGGGCCTTCAGATACGCAGTATTTT.

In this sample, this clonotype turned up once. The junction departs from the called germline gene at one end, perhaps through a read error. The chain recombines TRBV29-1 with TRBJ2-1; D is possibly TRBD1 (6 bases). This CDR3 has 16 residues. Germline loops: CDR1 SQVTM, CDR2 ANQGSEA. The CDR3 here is CSVEEQLTGLYNGQFF. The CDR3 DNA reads TGCAGCGTTGAAGAACAGCTGACAGGCCTCTACAATGGGCAGTTCTTC.